The entry below gives a single T cell receptor beta chain sequence along with its context. Its matching antigen is unknown. Other DNA sequences of this sample code for an identical CDR3. These data are taken from a study of shared clonotypes between healthy human individuals. Overall study context: Samples came from a couple of female and three male donors aged 18 to 49. Every donor yielded three CD4 naive, three CD4 memory, two CD8 naive and one CD8 memory plate. Study-wide results and caveats: Sampling was confined to blood; repertoires within tissues likely differ.

The repertoire was sequenced with immunoSEQ multiplex PCR; TCRdb's copy has only in-frame clones and lacks some. Of 300,000 or so clones in the sample, less than 85% were seen once. The germline V and J ends were trimmed by 2 bases and 0 bases, with 10 bases remaining between them. Germline V lookup: CDR1 MDHEN, CDR2 SYDVKM. The CDR3 length is 15 residues. The sample consisted of memory CD4+ T cells sorted from blood. Subset here: CD45RA-negative fraction. V usage is TRBV28 and J usage is TRBJ1-1; D is unclear. This TCR was recovered from a man aged 25-45 years in good health. CDR3 coding DNA: TGTGCCAGCAGTTTAAATCCGACCATGAACACTGAAGCTTTCTTT. Translated, it gives CASSLNPTMNTEAFF.